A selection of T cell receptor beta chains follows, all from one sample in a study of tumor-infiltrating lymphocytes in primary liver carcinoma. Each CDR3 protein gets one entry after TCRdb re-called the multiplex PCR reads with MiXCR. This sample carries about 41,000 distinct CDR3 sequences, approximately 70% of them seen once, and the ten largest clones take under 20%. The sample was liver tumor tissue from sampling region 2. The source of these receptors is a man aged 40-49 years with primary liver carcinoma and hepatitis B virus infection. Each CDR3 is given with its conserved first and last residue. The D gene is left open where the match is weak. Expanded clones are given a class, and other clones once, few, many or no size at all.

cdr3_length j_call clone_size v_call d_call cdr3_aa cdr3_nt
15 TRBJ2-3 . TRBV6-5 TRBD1 CASRTPKTGLYTQYF TGTGCCAGTAGAACCCCAAAGACAGGGTTATATACGCAGTATTTT
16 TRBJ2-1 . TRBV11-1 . CASARNVLNSHNVQFF TGTGCCAGTGCCCGGAACGTCCTGAACTCCCACAATGTGCAGTTCTTC
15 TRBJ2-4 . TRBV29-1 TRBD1 CSVTGPPGLRNIQYF TGCAGCGTGACAGGGCCCCCGGGGCTGCGAAACATTCAGTACTTC
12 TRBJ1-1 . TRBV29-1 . CSVITGDTEAFF TGCAGTGTGATAACGGGGGACACTGAAGCTTTCTTT
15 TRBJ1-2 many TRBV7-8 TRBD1 CASSPRTGVNYGYTF TGTGCCAGCAGCCCACGGACAGGGGTGAACTATGGCTACACCTTC
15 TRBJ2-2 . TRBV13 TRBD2 CASSLTDGRAGELFF TGTGCCAGCAGCTTGACTGACGGGAGGGCCGGGGAGCTGTTTTTT
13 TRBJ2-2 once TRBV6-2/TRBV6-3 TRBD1 CASMDRGSGELFF TGTGCCAGCATGGACAGGGGGAGCGGTGAGCTGTTTTTT
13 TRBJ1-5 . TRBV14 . CASSQVQGQPQHF TGTGCCAGCAGCCAAGTACAGGGCCAGCCCCAGCATTTT
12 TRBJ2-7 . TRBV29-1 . CSGSGGGYVQYF TGCAGTGGTTCAGGGGGAGGCTACGTGCAGTACTTC
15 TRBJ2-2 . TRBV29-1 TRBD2 CSLGTSAANTGELFF TGCAGCCTTGGGACTAGCGCGGCGAACACAGGGGAGCTGTTTTTC
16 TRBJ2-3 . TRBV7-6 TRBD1 CAGSLGGTGPQDKQYF TGTGCCGGCAGCTTAGGGGGGACAGGGCCGCAAGATAAGCAGTATTTT
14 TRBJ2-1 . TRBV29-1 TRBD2 CSVQAGSSYNEQFF TGCAGCGTCCAAGCGGGAAGCTCATACAATGAGCAGTTCTTT
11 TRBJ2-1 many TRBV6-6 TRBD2 CASSLAGLQFF TGTGCCAGCAGCCTAGCGGGACTGCAGTTCTTC
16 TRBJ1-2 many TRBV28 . CASSTPAGSLNYGYTF TGTGCCAGCAGTACCCCGGCAGGCTCTCTTAACTATGGCTACACCTTC
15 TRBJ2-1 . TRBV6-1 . CASIMADSSYDEQFF TGTGCCAGCATTATGGCGGATAGCTCCTACGATGAGCAATTCTTC
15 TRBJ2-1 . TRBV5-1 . CASSPLGGPNNEQFF TGCGCCAGCAGCCCGCTGGGGGGGCCGAACAATGAGCAGTTCTTC
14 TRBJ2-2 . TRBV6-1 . CASKPGTGTEELSF TGTGCCAGCAAACCGGGGACGGGCACCGAGGAGCTGTCTTTT
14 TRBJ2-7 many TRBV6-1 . CASSEFDRSPEQYF TGTGCCAGCAGTGAATTTGACAGGAGTCCCGAGCAGTACTTC
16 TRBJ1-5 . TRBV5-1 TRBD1 CTSSWGEQGVSLPQHF TGCACCAGCAGCTGGGGGGAACAGGGGGTAAGTCTGCCCCAGCATTTT
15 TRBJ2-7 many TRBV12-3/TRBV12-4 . CASSSRTAHSYEQYF TGTGCCAGCAGTTCCCGGACAGCCCACTCCTACGAGCAGTACTTC
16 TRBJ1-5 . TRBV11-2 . CASSLKGGLTSQPRHF TGTGCCAGCAGCCTAAAAGGGGGGCTGACGAGTCAGCCCCGGCATTTT
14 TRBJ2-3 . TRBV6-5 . CDRGRPHFGDTQYF TGCGATCGGGGACGGCCCCACTTTGGAGATACGCAGTATTTT
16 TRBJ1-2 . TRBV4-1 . CASSQDGRPCSYGYTF TGCGCCAGCAGCCAAGATGGCAGACCCTGCTCCTATGGCTACACCTTC
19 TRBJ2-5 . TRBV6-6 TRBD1 CTSSRSPGQGQVLQETQYF TGTACCAGTAGCAGGTCACCGGGACAGGGACAAGTTTTGCAAGAGACCCAGTACTTC
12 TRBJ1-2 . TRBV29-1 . CSGGELSYGYTF TGCAGCGGAGGAGAATTGAGCTATGGGTACACCTTC
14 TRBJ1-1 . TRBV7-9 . CTSSSQQSSPEAFF TGTACCAGCAGCTCTCAACAGAGCTCCCCTGAAGCTTTCTTT
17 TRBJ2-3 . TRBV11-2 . CASSLDLGETITDMQYF TGTGCCAGCAGCTTAGATCTTGGGGAGACTATCACAGATATGCAGTATTTT
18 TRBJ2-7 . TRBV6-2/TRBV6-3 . CAFSYTTDVEGDWYEQYF TGTGCCTTCAGTTACACTACTGACGTGGAGGGAGACTGGTACGAGCAGTACTTC
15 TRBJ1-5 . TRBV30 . CASALVGGRNQPQHF TGTGCTTCGGCCCTCGTGGGGGGCCGCAATCAGCCCCAGCATTTT
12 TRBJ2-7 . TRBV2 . CASSESPAEQYF TGTGCCAGCAGTGAAAGTCCCGCGGAGCAGTACTTC
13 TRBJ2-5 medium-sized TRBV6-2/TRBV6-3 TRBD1 CASSDRARETQYF TGTGCCAGCAGCGACAGGGCCAGGGAGACCCAGTACTTC
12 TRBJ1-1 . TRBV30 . CAWNGSNTETFF TGTGCCTGGAACGGCAGTAACACTGAAACTTTCTTT
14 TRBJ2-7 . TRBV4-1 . CASILLGVGDEQYF TGTGCCAGCATCCTCCTAGGGGTAGGGGACGAGCAGTACTTC
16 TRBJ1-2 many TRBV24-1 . CATSDPVSGGHYGYTF TGTGCCACCAGTGATCCAGTTTCGGGAGGGCACTATGGCTACACCTTC
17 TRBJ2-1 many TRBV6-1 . CASNNRLQGTSYNEQFF TGTGCCAGCAACAATCGCTTACAGGGAACCTCCTACAATGAGCAGTTCTTC
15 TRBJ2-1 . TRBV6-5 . CVSSPSAGEYNEQFF TGTGTCAGCAGTCCCTCTGCCGGGGAGTACAATGAGCAGTTCTTC
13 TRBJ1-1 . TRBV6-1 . CAGRIPGPRMSFF TGTGCCGGTCGAATTCCGGGACCTCGAATGAGTTTCTTT
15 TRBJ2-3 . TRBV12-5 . CASSLEQGPTDTQYF TGTGCTAGTAGTTTGGAACAGGGTCCAACAGATACGCAGTATTTT
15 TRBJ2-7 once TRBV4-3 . CTSSQDWGARDEQYF TGCACCAGCAGCCAAGATTGGGGGGCGCGAGACGAGCAGTACTTC
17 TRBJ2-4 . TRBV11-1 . CTSSPWTGPGAKDIQYF TGTACCAGCAGCCCCTGGACAGGTCCGGGGGCCAAAGACATTCAGTACTTC
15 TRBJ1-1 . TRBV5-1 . CASCLDNPWGTEAFF TGCGCCAGCTGCTTGGATAATCCGTGGGGCACTGAAGCTTTCTTT
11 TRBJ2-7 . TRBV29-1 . CSVRDTCVQYF TGCAGCGTACGGGACACGTGCGTGCAGTACTTC
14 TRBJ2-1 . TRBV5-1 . CASSLGETVDEHFF TGCGCCAGCAGCTTGGGCGAGACCGTCGATGAGCACTTCTTC
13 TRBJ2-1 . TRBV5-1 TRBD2 CLSSSTGLAEQFF TGCCTCAGCAGCTCGACGGGACTAGCCGAGCAGTTCTTC